The clone carrying this T cell receptor beta chain was seen a single time. The record originates from a study of CD8+CD57+ T cells in acquired aplastic anemia. Template material for TCR beta VDJ and CDR3 profiling consisted of genomic DNA. TCRdb fed the reads into MiXCR, producing one record per CDR3 protein. This table holds roughly 64,000 distinct CDR3 sequences, over 45% found once. With 0 bases removed from V and 3 bases from J, the gap between germline ends came to 12 bases. This CDR3 contains 16 residues. The germline CDR1 and CDR2 sequences are SGHAT and FQDESV (reference sequence). Sequencing used sorted CD4+, CD8+, or CD8+CD57+ T cells (not recorded which) from PBMCs. This sequence originates from a human donor in good health, serving as a control. This chain connects TRBV11-1 to TRBJ2-1; tentative D call: TRBD2 (5 bases). CDR3 nucleotides: TGTGCCAGCAGCTTAGCGCGGGCAGGCATCTACAATGAGCAGTTCTTC. This gives the protein CASSLARAGIYNEQFF. Using reference TRBV11-1 and TRBJ2-1 for the parts outside the CDR3, the full variable domain is EAEVAQSPRYKITEKSQAVAFWCDPISGHATLYWYRQILGQGPELLVQFQDESVVDDSQLPKDRFSAERLKGVDSTLKIQPAELGDSAMYLCASSLARAGIYNEQFFGPGTRLTVL.